This TCR beta chain derives from a study of shared clonotypes between healthy human individuals. Germline values: CDR1 SQVTM, CDR2 ANQGSEA. Trimming took off 6 bases at V and 1 base at J, with 18 bases between the two ends. The CDR3 is made up of 15 amino acids. Sequencing was performed with immunoSEQ multiplex PCR; in TCRdb, only in-frame clones are kept and a portion is missing. The data contain some 580,000 clones, roughly 98% of them seen just once; the ten biggest clones take up roughly 0.29%. The naive CD8 population came from CD45RO-negative cells selected for CCR7, without terminally differentiated effector memory CD45RA+ cells.

The chain employs TRBV29-1 and TRBJ2-5; a weak D match, TRBD1 (5 bases). This clonotype was obtained from a man in his thirties or forties in good health. Sequenced input: naive CD8+ T cells sorted from blood. The DNA of the CDR3 is TGCAGCGTCGAATGGGCAGGGAATTTCCAAGAGACCCAGTACTTC. This translates into CSVEWAGNFQETQYF.